This T cell receptor (beta chain) emerged from a study of B cell selection in AIRE deficiency (dated by TCRdb to between 2018 and 2020). About the full investigation: Researchers compared the TCRbeta repertoires of sorted blood CD4+ conventional T cells and regulatory T cells from AIRE-deficient patients with the corresponding repertoires from healthy controls. The TCR-sequenced cohort comprised roughly five AIRE-deficient APECED patients and roughly five healthy control donors. The paper's findings and limits, for the study overall: Among approximately 4,000 shared Treg TCRbeta sequences, 31.6% were found to be shared only among healthy donors and about 9.6% only among patients, suggesting that Treg selection is less efficient in the absence of AIRE. Shorter CDR3s were found in shared Treg sequences, reflecting a bias toward rearrangements containing few non-templated nucleotide insertions. Only TCRbeta chains were sequenced, and 36.6% of shared healthy-donor Treg sequences were also present in healthy Tconv cells, possibly due to differing TCRalpha chains. In AIRE-deficient patients, Tconv and Treg cells had TCRBV gene usage, CDR3 length and TCR diversity comparable to those in healthy donors. Around 33% of the Treg TCRbeta sequences shared among healthy donors were found in patient Tconv cells, which suggests that Treg-biased clones were diverted into the Tconv compartment.

Spanning cysteine to phenylalanine, the CDR3 consists of 16 amino acids. Solely the CDR3 DNA is kept, with 48 bases framed from the first base. From V the trimming removes 4 bases and from J it removes 0 bases, while the gene matches leave 5 bases of the junction unaccounted for. CDR1 and CDR2 are read off the germline V gene as SGDLS and YYNGEE. TCRbeta chain sequencing was performed with the immunoSEQ platform. Concerning the study's data processing: When conventional T cell repertoires were pooled, 85,000 to 120,000 distinct in-frame TCRbeta sequences were obtained from patients and just over 130,000 from healthy donors. Treg TCRbeta sequences found in two or more individuals were classed as public, and these public Treg TCRbeta sequences were then looked for in Tconv repertoires. To test for differences between groups, Mann-Whitney U tests with Bonferroni-Dunn correction were run in GraphPad Prism 7.03. Sourced from immuneACCESS, this table was stored by TCRdb with only in-frame sequences that have V and J called. A share of the clones is absent; for the studies checked, an unresolved V gene accounts for under half, and the remainder has no known explanation. V and J calls and clone size follow that table, whereas D and trimming were derived from the DNA. The sample records 20,000 to 25,000 clones, about 97% of which are singletons. The leading ten clones occupy 0.3% of the sample.

CD4+CD127+ cells were sorted as the conventional CD4 T cell population. The AIRE-deficient patients had APECED syndrome. Sorting of Tconv and Treg cells intended for TCRbeta sequencing was performed on a FACSAria flow cytometer. The sorted cells were collected in 5-ml round-bottom polystyrene tubes, and the dry cell pellets were frozen at -80 degrees C prior to sequencing. In this sample, this clone turned up once. What this receptor recognizes is not known. Qualities for individual bases were not recorded, and no much larger clone is one base off. Recombination joined TRBV9 with TRBJ2-1, and 9 junctional nucleotides match TRBD2. What was sequenced was conventional CD4+ T cells sorted from PBMCs. This receptor was obtained from a human donor with AIRE deficiency. The CDR3 protein is CASSLFSGSSYNEQFF. The nucleotide sequence is given as TGTGCCAGCAGCCTCTTTAGCGGGAGCTCCTACAATGAGCAGTTCTTC.